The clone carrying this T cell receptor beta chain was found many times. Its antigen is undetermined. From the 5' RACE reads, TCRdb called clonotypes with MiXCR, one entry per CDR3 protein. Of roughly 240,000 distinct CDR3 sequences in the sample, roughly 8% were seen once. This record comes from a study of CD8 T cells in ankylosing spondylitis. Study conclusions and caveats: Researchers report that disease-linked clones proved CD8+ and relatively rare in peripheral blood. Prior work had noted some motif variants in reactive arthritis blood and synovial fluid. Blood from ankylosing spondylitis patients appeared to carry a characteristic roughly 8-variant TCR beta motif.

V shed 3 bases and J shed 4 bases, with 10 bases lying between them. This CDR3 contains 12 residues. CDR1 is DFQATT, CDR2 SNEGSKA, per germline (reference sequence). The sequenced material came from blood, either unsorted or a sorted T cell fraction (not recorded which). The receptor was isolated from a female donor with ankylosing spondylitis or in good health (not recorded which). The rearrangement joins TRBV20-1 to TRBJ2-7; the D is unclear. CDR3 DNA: TGCAGTGCTAGTCCGGCCCTTTACGAGCAGTACTTC. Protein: CSASPALYEQYF.